Listed below are T cell receptor beta chains from one sample, sequenced in a study of PD-1 blockade in classical Hodgkin lymphoma. Generated by immunoSEQ multiplex PCR, the TCRdb table keeps only in-frame clones and is missing some. In the table there are about 64,000 clones, just over 90% of which are singletons. Sequencing used peripheral blood mononuclear cells (PBMCs), obtained before the fourth cycle of nivolumab. All receptors derive from a human donor with classical Hodgkin lymphoma. Each CDR3 is given with its conserved first and last residue. The D gene is left open where the match is weak. Size values are once, few and many counts, or a class for expanded clones, and some rows have none.

V: TRBV10-2
J: TRBJ2-7
D: TRBD1
length: 15
size: .
DNA: TGCGCCAGCAGTGAGTCGGGGACAGGGAACTACGAGCAGTACTTC
CDR3: CASSESGTGNYEQYF

V: TRBV6-1
J: TRBJ2-7
D: TRBD1
length: 15
size: .
DNA: TGTGCCAGCGCCGTCTCGGGACAGGGTCCCTACGAGCAGTACTTC
CDR3: CASAVSGQGPYEQYF

V: TRBV6-7
J: TRBJ1-4
D: .
length: 17
size: .
DNA: TGTGCCAGCAGAACCGGGACCTTGACCGGGGGTAATGAAAAACTGTTTTTT
CDR3: CASRTGTLTGGNEKLFF

V: TRBV5-6
J: TRBJ2-1
D: .
length: 11
size: .
DNA: TGTGCCAGCAGCTTTATCGATGAGCAGTTCTTC
CDR3: CASSFIDEQFF

V: TRBV19
J: TRBJ2-7
D: .
length: 14
size: once
DNA: TGTGCCAGTACTGACAGGTTATTTTCCTACGAGCAGTACTTC
CDR3: CASTDRLFSYEQYF

V: TRBV11-2
J: TRBJ2-7
D: TRBD1
length: 16
size: .
DNA: TGTGCCAGCAGCTTACCTTTCGACAGGGGTCTTTACGAGCAGTACTTC
CDR3: CASSLPFDRGLYEQYF

V: TRBV6-6
J: TRBJ2-3
D: .
length: 12
size: once
DNA: TGTGCCAGCAGAACATTAGCGGATACGCAGTATTTT
CDR3: CASRTLADTQYF

V: TRBV4-2
J: TRBJ2-5
D: TRBD2
length: 17
size: .
DNA: TGTGCCAGCAGCCAAGATGGGAGTAGCGGGAGCGGCGAGACCCAGTACTTC
CDR3: CASSQDGSSGSGETQYF

V: TRBV27
J: TRBJ2-7
D: TRBD2
length: 15
size: .
DNA: TGTGCCAGCAGTTTACAAGCGGGGTATCCCTACGAGCAGTACTTC
CDR3: CASSLQAGYPYEQYF

V: TRBV4-2
J: TRBJ2-7
D: .
length: 14
size: .
DNA: TGTGCCAGCAGCCAAGATGCGGGGCTGGGGGAGCAGTACTTC
CDR3: CASSQDAGLGEQYF

V: TRBV28
J: TRBJ1-4
D: .
length: 18
size: .
DNA: TGTGCCAGCAGTTTAAAGGCCGGGGGCAGACGAACTAATGAAAAACTGTTTTTT
CDR3: CASSLKAGGRRTNEKLFF

V: TRBV29-1
J: TRBJ2-5
D: .
length: 16
size: .
DNA: TGCAGCGTTGCCCCCCCCGGGACTGGGGGGAAAGAGACCCAGTACTTC
CDR3: CSVAPPGTGGKETQYF

V: TRBV9
J: TRBJ1-5
D: TRBD1
length: 19
size: .
DNA: TGTGCCAGCAGCGCAGTTAGGGACAGAAAAGCGACGGGCAATCAGCCCCAGCATTTT
CDR3: CASSAVRDRKATGNQPQHF

V: TRBV14
J: TRBJ2-3
D: .
length: 16
size: .
DNA: TGTGCCAGCAGCCAAAAAAAGGGGACCAGCACAGATACGCAGTATTTT
CDR3: CASSQKKGTSTDTQYF

V: TRBV7-2
J: TRBJ2-2
D: .
length: 14
size: once
DNA: TGTGCCAGCAGCCATGCAGGGAACACCGGGGAGCTGTTTTTT
CDR3: CASSHAGNTGELFF

V: TRBV6-5
J: TRBJ1-2
D: TRBD1
length: 13
size: once
DNA: TGTGCCAGCAGTGTGCAGGGGGACTATGGCTACACCTTC
CDR3: CASSVQGDYGYTF

V: TRBV27
J: TRBJ1-4
D: TRBD1
length: 16
size: .
DNA: TGTGCCAGCAGCCTCCACCCCCGGGACAGGACTGAAAAACTGTTTTTT
CDR3: CASSLHPRDRTEKLFF

V: TRBV27
J: TRBJ1-4
D: TRBD1
length: 16
size: .
DNA: TGTGCCAGCAGTTTATCGGGACAGGTTCATAATGAAAAACTGTTTTTT
CDR3: CASSLSGQVHNEKLFF

V: TRBV10-3
J: TRBJ1-4
D: TRBD1
length: 13
size: .
DNA: TGTGCCATAGGACAGGGCCCGGGCGAAAAACTGTTTTTT
CDR3: CAIGQGPGEKLFF

V: TRBV27
J: TRBJ1-4
D: .
length: 14
size: .
DNA: TGTGCCAGCAGTTTAGTAGGGGGGATCGAAAAACTGTTTTTT
CDR3: CASSLVGGIEKLFF

V: TRBV5-4
J: TRBJ1-1
D: TRBD1
length: 13
size: .
DNA: TGTGCCAGCAGCCGGGACAGGGTAACTGAAGCTTTCTTT
CDR3: CASSRDRVTEAFF

V: TRBV6-1
J: TRBJ2-3
D: .
length: 14
size: .
DNA: TGTGCCAGCAGTGAAATGGCTAGCACAGATACGCAGTATTTT
CDR3: CASSEMASTDTQYF

V: TRBV4-1
J: TRBJ1-2
D: TRBD1
length: 14
size: .
DNA: TGCGCCAGCAAACCAGGGGGCGAATTGCATGGCTACACCTTC
CDR3: CASKPGGELHGYTF

V: TRBV19
J: TRBJ1-2
D: TRBD1
length: 13
size: .
DNA: TGTGCCACCTTCTCAGGGACAGCCTATGGCTACACCTTC
CDR3: CATFSGTAYGYTF

V: TRBV28
J: TRBJ2-3
D: .
length: 11
size: .
DNA: TGTGCCAGCAGTCTCACAGATACGCAGTATTTT
CDR3: CASSLTDTQYF

V: TRBV5-1
J: TRBJ2-5
D: TRBD1
length: 15
size: .
DNA: TGCGCCAGCAGCGGAACAGGGGGCGCGGGAGAGACCCAGTACTTC
CDR3: CASSGTGGAGETQYF

V: TRBV25-1
J: TRBJ2-1
D: .
length: 16
size: .
DNA: TGTGCCAGCAGTGAATACGGCAGGGGTGGTTACAATGAGCAGTTCTTC
CDR3: CASSEYGRGGYNEQFF

V: TRBV5-6
J: TRBJ1-5
D: .
length: 14
size: .
DNA: TGTGCCAGCAGCTTCGGTAGTAGCAATCAGCCCCAGCATTTT
CDR3: CASSFGSSNQPQHF

V: TRBV10-3
J: TRBJ1-4
D: .
length: 16
size: .
DNA: TGTGCCATCAGTGAGATTAAGGGACTCCCGAACGAAAAACTGTTTTTT
CDR3: CAISEIKGLPNEKLFF

V: TRBV5-4
J: TRBJ2-3
D: TRBD1
length: 16
size: .
DNA: TGTGCCAGCAGCTTGGAGGGACAGGGGAGGTCAGATACGCAGTATTTT
CDR3: CASSLEGQGRSDTQYF

V: TRBV2
J: TRBJ2-5
D: .
length: 15
size: .
DNA: TGTGCCAGCAGTGAAATGGGGCTGGGACAAGAGACCCAGTACTTC
CDR3: CASSEMGLGQETQYF

V: TRBV6-1
J: TRBJ2-3
D: .
length: 15
size: once
DNA: TGTGCCAGCAATCCACCTCTAGCGCCCACAGATACGCAGTATTTT
CDR3: CASNPPLAPTDTQYF

V: TRBV10-2
J: TRBJ2-1
D: TRBD1
length: 15
size: .
DNA: TGCGCCAGCAACCCGACAGGGTATGGGTACAATGAGCAGTTCTTC
CDR3: CASNPTGYGYNEQFF

V: TRBV5-1
J: TRBJ2-3
D: .
length: 16
size: .
DNA: TGCGCCAGCAGCTTGGGGTGGCGGGACAGCACAGATACGCAGTATTTT
CDR3: CASSLGWRDSTDTQYF

V: TRBV28
J: TRBJ1-6
D: .
length: 13
size: few
DNA: TGTGCCAGCAGGACAGAATATAATTCACCCCTCCACTTT
CDR3: CASRTEYNSPLHF

V: TRBV6-5
J: TRBJ2-7
D: .
length: 13
size: .
DNA: TGTGCCAGCAGACGGGACTCCGCATACGAGCAGTACTTC
CDR3: CASRRDSAYEQYF

V: TRBV7-8
J: TRBJ2-1
D: TRBD2
length: 18
size: .
DNA: TGTGCCAGCAGCTGGGGACTAGCGGGAACTTTGACCTACAATGAGCAGTTCTTC
CDR3: CASSWGLAGTLTYNEQFF

V: TRBV7-9
J: TRBJ2-3
D: .
length: 14
size: .
DNA: TGTGCCAGCAGCTCGGGAACCCCTAGGGATACGCAGTATTTT
CDR3: CASSSGTPRDTQYF

V: TRBV10-1
J: TRBJ2-2
D: .
length: 16
size: .
DNA: TGCGCCAGCAGTGAAAGGCTAGCTGGGAACACCGGGGAGCTGTTTTTT
CDR3: CASSERLAGNTGELFF

V: TRBV4-1
J: TRBJ2-7
D: .
length: 16
size: .
DNA: TGCGCCAGCAGCCAAGAGATGGGGACTCCGGGCTACGAGCAGTACTTC
CDR3: CASSQEMGTPGYEQYF

V: TRBV7-2
J: TRBJ2-3
D: .
length: 13
size: .
DNA: TGTGCCAGCAGCTTTCCAGCGGGAGATACGCAGTATTTT
CDR3: CASSFPAGDTQYF

V: TRBV28
J: TRBJ1-5
D: .
length: 14
size: .
DNA: TGTGCCAGCAGATTAGGGGGTAGCAATCAGCCCCAGCATTTT
CDR3: CASRLGGSNQPQHF